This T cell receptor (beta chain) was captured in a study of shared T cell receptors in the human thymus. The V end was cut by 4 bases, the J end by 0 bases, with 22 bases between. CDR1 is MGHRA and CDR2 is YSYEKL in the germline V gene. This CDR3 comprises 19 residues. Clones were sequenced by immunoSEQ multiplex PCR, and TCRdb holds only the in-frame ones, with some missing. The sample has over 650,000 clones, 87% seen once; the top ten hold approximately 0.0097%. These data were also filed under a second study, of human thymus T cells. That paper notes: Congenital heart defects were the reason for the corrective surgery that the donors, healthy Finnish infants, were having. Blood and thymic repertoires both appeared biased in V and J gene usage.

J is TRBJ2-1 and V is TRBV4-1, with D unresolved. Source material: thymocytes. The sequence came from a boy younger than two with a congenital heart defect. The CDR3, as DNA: TGCGCCAGCAGCCCACTCGTACCTGCGGAGCGCCTCTCCTACAATGAGCAGTTCTTC. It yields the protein CASSPLVPAERLSYNEQFF.